The 23 T cell receptor beta chains below come from one sample, sequenced in a study of CD8+ T cells in alopecia areata. Following extraction, RNA underwent reverse transcription to cDNA, which served as the sequencing template. Only in-frame clones appear in the TCRdb table, and some are missing; sequencing was by immunoSEQ multiplex PCR. The data show about 200,000 clones, with less than 75% seen just once and more than 1.5% held by the top ten. Treatment noted: oral pan-JAK inhibitor, 5-10 mg twice daily. This sample comprised CD4+ T cells sorted from blood, obtained at week 4, from a patient treated with tofacitinib. These receptors were obtained from a human donor with alopecia areata.

The chain joins TRBV5-1 to TRBJ2-1; D is perhaps TRBD1 (5 bases). Trimming cost V 0 bases and J 8 bases, with 12 bases left between them. This CDR3 is 14 amino acids long. Germline V gives CDR1 SGHRS, CDR2 YFSETQ. CDR3 loop: CASSLGGIGYEQFF. CDR3 DNA: TGCGCCAGCAGCTTGGGGGGCATAGGCTATGAGCAGTTCTTC.

The rearrangement links TRBV15 to TRBJ2-6; perhaps D is TRBD1 or TRBD2 (5 bases each). This CDR3 is built from 18 residues. Germline lookup yields CDR1 LNHNV and CDR2 YYDKDF (reference sequence). The V gene lost 0 bases and the J gene lost 0 bases, with 12 bases spanning the gap. The DNA of the CDR3 is TGTGCCACCAGCAGAGATCTGGCAGGGAGCTCTGGGGCCAACGTCCTGACTTTC. This gives the protein CATSRDLAGSSGANVLTF.

The chain combines TRBV27 with TRBJ2-4; tentatively, D is TRBD1 or TRBD2 (7 bases each). V lost 7 bases and J lost 7, with 17 bases in between. Per germline, CDR1 MNHEY and CDR2 SMNVEV (reference sequence). The CDR3 length is 14 residues. The CDR3: CASTSPGGGNIQYF. The CDR3 DNA follows: TGTGCCAGCACTAGTCCAGGGGGAGGGAACATTCAGTACTTC.

The V gene is TRBV15, the J gene TRBJ1-1; D is undetermined. CDR3 length: 14 amino acids. CDR1 is LNHNV, CDR2 YYDKDF, per germline (reference sequence). Between the trimmed V and J ends, which lost 4 bases and 4 bases, there was a span of 13 bases. CDR3 DNA sequence: TGTGCCACCAGCAAATTTGGGTGGAGCACTGAAGCTTTCTTT. Protein product: CATSKFGWSTEAFF.

The V gene is TRBV15, the J gene TRBJ2-7; 8 positions match TRBD1. Germline CDR1 reads LNHNV; CDR2 reads YYDKDF (reference sequence). The trim removed 1 base at V and 5 bases at J, leaving 10 bases unmatched. There are 16 residues in the CDR3. The CDR3 here is CATSRGVGQGAHEQYF. Written as DNA, the CDR3 is TGTGCCACCAGCAGAGGGGTAGGGCAGGGGGCACACGAGCAGTACTTC.

The chain uses TRBV29-1 and TRBJ2-2, with TRBD1 matching 9 bases. Germline V gene lookup returns CDR1 SQVTM and CDR2 ANQGSEA. The length of the CDR3 is 14 residues. J gave up 7 bases and V 4 bases, and 7 bases lay outside the gene matches. CDR3 in amino acids: CSVARTGDGGELFF. The CDR3 DNA follows: TGCAGCGTTGCCCGGACAGGGGATGGCGGGGAGCTGTTTTTT.

This clone has more than one count but fewer than ten. The V and J genes are TRBV5-1 and TRBJ2-3; possibly TRBD2 for D (6 bases). Per germline, CDR1 SGHRS and CDR2 YFSETQ. The CDR3 runs 13 residues. Between the trimmed V and J ends, which lost 4 bases and 6 bases, there was a span of 12 bases. The CDR3 DNA is TGCGCCAGCAGCACCCCTGGGGGGGATACGCAGTATTTT. This gives the protein CASSTPGGDTQYF.

The rearrangement uses TRBV25-1 and TRBJ2-4; either TRBD1 or TRBD2 may supply D (6 bases each). This CDR3 spans 15 amino acids. The germline gives CDR1 MGHDK, CDR2 SYGVNS. V was trimmed by 10 bases and J by 9 bases, leaving 25 bases between them. CDR3 region: CATIGGNERRVIQYF. CDR3 DNA sequence: TGTGCCACCATAGGGGGGAATGAACGCAGGGTCATTCAGTACTTC.

CDR3 DNA sequence: TGTGCCAGCAGTAGCTTTGGGGCCAACGTCCTGACTTTC. Amino acid sequence: CASSSFGANVLTF. The chain has TRBV27 and TRBJ2-6; no reliable D call. The CDR3 length is 13 residues. V gave up 5 bases and J gave up 3 bases, with 5 bases separating them. Germline CDR1 is MNHEY and CDR2 is SMNVEV (reference sequence).

This chain links TRBV29-1 with TRBJ1-1, with 10 bases lining up with TRBD1. Trimming took 6 bases from V and 4 from J; bases not matched to a gene: 5. Germline CDR1 reads SQVTM; CDR2 reads ANQGSEA. The CDR3 totals 13 residues. The CDR3 is CSVGQGMSTEAFF. In DNA, the CDR3 is TGCAGCGTGGGACAGGGGATGAGCACTGAAGCTTTCTTT.

The chain links TRBV11-2 to TRBJ1-2; D call uncertain. CDR1 SGHAT and CDR2 FQNNGV come from the germline V gene. Trimming took off 2 bases at V and 2 bases at J, with 12 bases between the two ends. This CDR3 is built from 15 residues. CDR3 sequence reads: CASSLIPSGNYGYTF. DNA for the CDR3: TGTGCCAGCAGCTTAATACCCAGCGGCAACTATGGCTACACCTTC.

The V gene is TRBV5-6, the J gene TRBJ1-5, with D unclear. The V gene's germline CDR1 is SGHDT and CDR2 YYEEEE. Trimming left V 10 bases short and J 9 bases short, with 8 bases between. The CDR3 runs 9 residues. This CDR3 reads CAPSGPQHF. Here the CDR3 DNA reads TGTGCCCCTTCTGGGCCCCAGCATTTT. Combining the CDR3 with reference TRBV5-6 and TRBJ1-5 gives the whole variable domain DAGVTQSPTHLIKTRGQQVTLRCSPKSGHDTVSWYQQALGQGPQFIFQYYEEEERQRGNFPDRFSGHQFPNYSSELNVNALLLGDSALYLCAPSGPQHFGDGTRLSIL.

This rearrangement joins TRBV6-6 to TRBJ2-5; 11 positions agree with TRBD2. CDR1 and CDR2 (germline): MNHNY, SVGAGI (reference sequence). Trimming at V came to 1 base and at J to 5 bases, leaving 0 bases not matched to a gene. CDR3 size: 14 residues. The DNA for the CDR3 is TGTGCCAGCAGTTACTGGACTAGCGGGGAGACCCAGTACTTC. Residues: CASSYWTSGETQYF.

CDR3 nucleotide sequence: TGCGCCAGCAGCTGGTCGGGCACCAGTAGGGAGACCCAGTACTTC. It encodes CASSWSGTSRETQYF. The chain is built from TRBV5-1 and TRBJ2-5; D not certain. In germline, CDR1 is SGHRS, CDR2 YFSETQ. Deletions cut 3 bases from V and 5 bases from J, with 17 bases between. This CDR3 region has 15 residues. The whole variable domain, remainder taken from reference TRBV5-1 and TRBJ2-5, is KAGVTQTPRYLIKTRGQQVTLSCSPISGHRSVSWYQQTPGQGLQFLFEYFSETQRNKGNFPGRFSGRQFSNSRSEMNVSTLELGDSALYLCASSWSGTSRETQYFGPGTRLLVL.

V usage is TRBV30 and J usage is TRBJ1-1; 7 nucleotides align to TRBD1. The CDR3 has 13 amino acids. Germline CDR1 is GTSNPN and CDR2 is SVGIG (reference sequence). The V and J ends lost 2 bases and 11 bases, in that order; junction bases with no gene match: 11. The CDR3 spells CAWSMTGLPGAFF. The CDR3 DNA reads TGTGCCTGGAGTATGACAGGGCTCCCGGGGGCTTTCTTT.

In this sample, this clone turned up a few times. J is TRBJ2-3 and V is TRBV29-1; D might be TRBD1 (6 bases). V was clipped by 4 bases and J by 1 base, with 12 bases between them. The CDR3 has 14 amino acids. Germline V CDR1 and CDR2: SQVTM, ANQGSEA. The CDR3 is CSVADRSGTDTQYF. In nucleotides, the CDR3 is TGCAGCGTTGCCGACAGGAGTGGCACAGATACGCAGTATTTT.

This clone was found once. V gene TRBV4-3 combines with J gene TRBJ1-2, with a tentative D call TRBD1 (6 bases). The V gene lost 0 bases and the J gene lost 2 bases, with 10 bases spanning the gap. The germline gives CDR1 LGHNA, CDR2 YSLEER. This CDR3 region has 15 residues. This CDR3 reads CASSQEWTENYGYTF. For the CDR3, the DNA is TGCGCCAGCAGCCAAGAATGGACAGAAAACTATGGCTACACCTTC.

V gene TRBV30 combines with J gene TRBJ1-5, with 10 bases that match TRBD1. Per the germline V gene, CDR1 is GTSNPN and CDR2 is SVGIG (reference sequence). The CDR3 is made up of 13 amino acids. J was trimmed by 7 bases and V by 8 bases; bases with no gene match: 8. The CDR3 loop reads CAISGTGDQPQHF. As DNA, the CDR3 is TGTGCCATCTCCGGGACAGGGGACCAGCCCCAGCATTTT.

This clone came up a few times. The chain joins TRBV4-1 to TRBJ2-6, with no clear D. CDR1 is MGHRA and CDR2 is YSYEKL in the germline V gene. V lost 1 base to trimming and J lost 1 base, with 11 bases between them. The CDR3 has 17 amino acids. The CDR3 DNA reads as TGCGCCAGCAGCCAAGGTTTAAGGATTTCTGGGGCCAACGTCCTGACTTTC. It specifies CASSQGLRISGANVLTF.

The genes are TRBV29-1 and TRBJ2-5; D is possibly TRBD2 (5 bases). Germline CDR1 reads SQVTM; CDR2 reads ANQGSEA. V lost 7 bases to trimming and J lost 0 bases, with 9 bases between them. This CDR3 is built from 12 residues. The CDR3 region is CSATDYQETQYF. For the CDR3, the DNA is TGCAGCGCCACGGACTACCAAGAGACCCAGTACTTC.

The rearrangement links TRBV9 to TRBJ2-5; 14 bases are a match to TRBD2. V lost 4 bases to trimming and J lost 14 bases; unmatched junction nucleotides: 10. CDR1 is SGDLS, CDR2 YYNGEE, per germline. The CDR3 has 14 amino acids. The CDR3 reads CASSQGTSGGPSYF. CDR3 DNA: TGTGCCAGCAGCCAAGGGACTAGCGGGGGCCCGTCTTACTTC. The variable domain in full, with the rest retrieved from reference TRBV9 and TRBJ2-5, is DSGVTQTPKHLITATGQRVTLRCSPRSGDLSVYWYQQSLDQGLQFLIQYYNGEERAKGNILERFSAQQFPDLHSELNLSSLELGDSALYFCASSQGTSGGPSYFGPGTRLLVL.

Here the CDR3 reads CASRAGQMNTEAFF. CDR3 nucleotides: TGTGCCAGCAGGGCGGGACAGATGAACACTGAAGCTTTCTTT. The genes are TRBV2 and TRBJ1-1; 7 bases line up with TRBD1. The germline gives CDR1 SNHLY, CDR2 FYNNEI. This CDR3 contains 14 residues. J gave up 0 bases and V 6 bases, and 4 bases lay outside the gene matches.

There are a few counts of this clone. The V gene is TRBV10-3, the J gene TRBJ2-7; the D gene could be TRBD1 or TRBD2 (5 bases each). Trimming took off 10 bases at V and 3 bases at J, with 19 bases between the two ends. The CDR3 totals 14 residues. Germline CDR1 ENHRY, CDR2 SYGVKD. CDR3 sequence reads: CATLRDRESYEQYF. CDR3 bases: TGTGCCACCCTCCGGGACCGGGAAAGCTACGAGCAGTACTTC.